Each of the 9 T cell receptor beta chains below was sequenced from the same sample in a study of beta chain features in type 1 diabetes (dated by TCRdb to the late 2010s). General conclusions and limits of the study: In all four CD4+ subsets, TCRB CDR3 length was moderately but significantly shorter in type 1 diabetes patients.

The library was prepared using the immunoSEQ multiplex PCR assay. The entire amount of isolated RNA was reverse transcribed using the High Capacity cDNA Reverse Transcription Kit, so the sequenced TCRB transcripts were expressed ones. Not all clones reach the TCRdb copy of this immuneACCESS table, which keeps in-frame sequences only. Checked studies attribute under half of the gap to unresolved V genes and leave the rest unexplained. The sample contains 600,000 to 750,000 clones, about an eighth of them found a single time. The top ten clones comprise more than 0.095% of the sample. The antigens these receptors bind are not known. The sample was naive CD4+ T cells from blood. Explained via the paper, the cell subset or site label denotes: true naive CD4+ T cells. The receptors derive from a man aged 25-40 years with type 1 diabetes.

In its sample, this clone was seen a few times. The CDR3 DNA reads as TGTGCCAGCAGTTACACTCCAGGAAGGGTCCGTCACGAGCAGTACTTC. Protein: CASSYTPGRVRHEQYF. This chain joins TRBV6-5 and TRBJ2-7, with D hard to call. CDR1 MNHEY and CDR2 SVGAGI come from the germline V gene. This CDR3 has 16 amino acids. V lost 2 bases and J 5 bases, leaving 19 bases between the germline ends.

The chain uses TRBV19 and TRBJ1-1, with D unclear. V was trimmed by 2 bases and J by 5 bases, leaving 12 bases between them. Germline CDR1 LNHDA, CDR2 SQIVND (reference sequence). The CDR3 sequence is 14 residues long. The CDR3 DNA sequence: TGTGCCAGTAGTATACTCTTCGAAGGGACTGAAGCTTTCTTT. It codes for CASSILFEGTEAFF.

The chain employs TRBV9 and TRBJ1-6, with D perhaps matching TRBD1 (5 bases). Per the germline V gene, CDR1 is SGDLS and CDR2 is YYNGEE. The CDR3 length is 12 residues. V lost 2 bases and J 10 bases, leaving 7 bases between the germline ends. CDR3 residues: CASSVWGSPLHF. In DNA, the CDR3 is TGTGCCAGCAGCGTTTGGGGGTCACCCCTCCACTTT.

Note on this clone: In the same sample, other DNA sequences code for this CDR3. The chain couples TRBV9 to TRBJ1-5, with TRBD1 matching 7 bases. The germline CDR1 and CDR2 sequences are SGDLS and YYNGEE. This CDR3 comprises 14 residues. The V and J ends lost 0 bases and 4 bases, in that order; junction bases with no gene match: 1. The CDR3: CASSVGDRNQPQHF. The CDR3 coding sequence is TGTGCCAGCAGCGTAGGGGACAGAAATCAGCCCCAGCATTTT. The variable domain in full, with the rest retrieved from reference TRBV9 and TRBJ1-5, is DSGVTQTPKHLITATGQRVTLRCSPRSGDLSVYWYQQSLDQGLQFLIQYYNGEERAKGNILERFSAQQFPDLHSELNLSSLELGDSALYFCASSVGDRNQPQHFGDGTRLSIL.

The chain links TRBV7-2 to TRBJ2-6; tentative D call: TRBD1 (5 bases). Trimming removed 6 bases at V and 1 base at J, with 10 bases between. Germline CDR1 and CDR2: SGHTA and FQGNSA. The CDR3 sequence is 15 residues long. The CDR3 loop is CASRVTASGANVLTF. The CDR3 DNA follows: TGTGCCAGCAGGGTGACAGCGTCTGGGGCCAACGTCCTGACTTTC.

This clone has only a few counts. The chain joins TRBV7-9 to TRBJ2-1; 11 nucleotides line up with TRBD2. Trimming cost V 5 bases and J 3 bases; bases outside gene matches: 3. Germline lookup yields CDR1 SEHNR and CDR2 FQNEAQ (reference sequence). The CDR3 has 15 residues. This CDR3 is CASSPTSGGYNEQFF. The DNA for the CDR3 is TGTGCCAGCAGCCCAACTAGCGGGGGCTACAATGAGCAGTTCTTC.

This clone has just a few counts. The CDR3 DNA reads TGTGCCAGCAGCTCCGTATCCCCATATGAAGAGCAGTACTTC. Encoded protein: CASSSVSPYEEQYF. The V and J genes are TRBV7-8 and TRBJ2-7, with D unresolved. Germline CDR1 SGHVS, CDR2 FQNEAQ. The CDR3 runs 14 residues. V lost 4 bases to trimming and J lost 7 bases, with 17 bases between them.

This clone has only a few counts. The chain is built from TRBV28 and TRBJ2-3; perhaps D is TRBD1 or TRBD2 (7 bases each). The germline gives CDR1 MDHEN, CDR2 SYDVKM. The V end was cut by 6 bases, the J end by 3 bases, with 13 bases between. This CDR3 contains 14 residues. CDR3 residues: CASRQGGSTDTQYF. In DNA, the CDR3 is TGTGCCAGCAGGCAGGGGGGGAGTACAGATACGCAGTATTTT.

V and J are TRBV23-1 and TRBJ1-1; 7 bases fit TRBD1. TRBV23-1 is an open reading frame whose function is uncertain. The CDR3 consists of 17 residues. Germline trimming cut 3 bases from V and 0 bases from J; bases unmatched to any gene: 10. CDR3 amino acids: CASSQFTGVSMNTEAFF. In DNA form, the CDR3 reads TGCGCCAGCAGTCAGTTTACAGGGGTTTCAATGAACACTGAAGCTTTCTTT.